The 3 T cell receptor beta chains below were found in one sample sequenced in a study of glioma-infiltrating T cells. TCR alpha and beta CDR3 regions were amplified from RNA using iRepertoire nested multiplex PCR. TCRdb itself ran the multiplex PCR reads through MiXCR, one entry per CDR3 protein. The data show about 130,000 distinct CDR3 sequences, with around a quarter seen just once and 27% held by the top ten. The sequenced material came from glioma tissue, nonneoplastic brain tissue, or PBMCs (not recorded which). These receptors were collected from a human donor with low-grade glioma or glioblastoma, undergoing nonglioma brain surgery, or in good health (not recorded which).

Concerning this clonotype: A read error may be the cause here, since a much bigger clone is one base away. The V and J genes are TRBV6-1 and TRBJ2-1; D remains ambiguous. Germline assignment: CDR1 MNHNS and CDR2 SASEGT. The CDR3 runs 15 residues. Trimming stripped 4 bases from V and 7 bases from J, with 17 bases between. The CDR3 sequence: CASSGVRKIGNEQFF. The CDR3 DNA sequence: TGTGCCAGCAGTGGAGTTCGAAAAATCGGGAATGAGCAGTTCTTC.

The CDR3 sequence: CSAGRGSSGNTIYF. In DNA, the CDR3 is TGCAGTGCGGGGCGAGGGTCCTCTGGAAACACCATATATTTT. The chain links TRBV20-1 to TRBJ1-3, with a weak D call TRBD1 (5 bases). Between the trimmed V and J ends, which lost 6 bases and 0 bases, there was a span of 12 bases. The CDR3 consists of 14 residues. The germline V gene has CDR1 DFQATT and CDR2 SNEGSKA (reference sequence).

This clonotype was detected only once. A junction boundary mismatches the germline segment, possibly from a read error. This chain joins TRBV29-1 and TRBJ2-3; 8 positions match TRBD1. Looked up from germline, CDR1 is SQVTM and CDR2 is ANQGSEA. The CDR3 consists of 14 residues. CDR3 region: CSVRTGTSTDTKYF. CDR3 nucleotide sequence: TGCAGCGTACGGACAGGGACATCCACAGATACGAAGTATTTT.